The clone carrying this T cell receptor beta chain was recorded many times. Antigen unknown. Criteria for exclusion of patients were uncontrolled infection, other autoimmune disease, pregnancy or lactation. This specimen comes from a study of T cells in Graves' hyperthyroidism and ophthalmopathy. Study-wide points: Ophthalmopathy stood apart from stable hyperthyroidism in a 13 V-J model.

The CDR3 is 16 amino acids. V gave up 3 bases and J gave up 6 bases, with 19 bases separating them. Per germline, CDR1 KGHDR and CDR2 SFDVKD. RNA transcripts yielded amplified TCR beta CDR3 regions. In the first-round RT-PCR of the TCR CDR3, the HTBI primer set was used. TCRdb itself ran the multiplex PCR reads through MiXCR, one entry per CDR3 protein. Found here are some 770,000 distinct CDR3 sequences, over 15% of them singletons; the top ten hold roughly 8%. This chain uses TRBV24-1 with TRBJ2-5, with TRBD2 as a possible D gene (5 bases). Input material: blood. This clonotype was obtained from a man aged 18-30 years with Graves' hyperthyroidism. This chain's CDR3 is CATSDKNSRDAKTQYF. CDR3 in DNA: TGTGCCACCAGTGATAAAAACTCCCGGGATGCGAAGACCCAGTACTTC.